The 32 T cell receptor beta chains below all came from one sample that was sequenced in a study of blood T cell repertoires in COVID-19. Data came from immunoSEQ multiplex PCR; TCRdb stores just in-frame clones and leaves some out. The sample holds fewer than 85,000 clones, about three quarters seen once. The sequenced sample was peripheral blood. These receptors came from a woman in her seventies with acute or convalescent COVID-19.

V usage is TRBV11-2 and J usage is TRBJ2-5; D ambiguous. This CDR3 contains 15 residues. V dropped 0 bases and J dropped 5 bases, with 13 bases sitting between them. Germline-derived CDR1 and CDR2 are SGHAT and FQNNGV. The CDR3 sequence: CASSLDRTNSETQYF. DNA of the CDR3: TGTGCCAGCAGCTTAGATCGTACTAATTCCGAGACCCAGTACTTC.

The chain uses TRBV5-1 and TRBJ2-7; 7 bases line up with TRBD1. The CDR3 totals 12 residues. The V gene end was trimmed by 4 bases and the J gene end by 6 bases; junction bases not matched to a gene: 4. The germline CDR1 and CDR2 sequences are SGHRS and YFSETQ. CDR3 sequence reads: CASSADRVEQYF. The CDR3 DNA follows: TGCGCCAGCAGCGCCGACAGGGTCGAGCAGTACTTC.

The gene calls are TRBV4-1 and TRBJ1-1, with 7 bases aligning to TRBD1. CDR1 is MGHRA, CDR2 YSYEKL, per germline. The junction had 9 bases not matched to a gene; V was cut back by 3 bases and J by 2 bases. This CDR3 contains 16 residues. As DNA, the CDR3 is TGCGCCAGCAGCCAGAGGACAGGCAGATCAAACACTGAAGCTTTCTTT. Translation gives CASSQRTGRSNTEAFF.

The V and J genes are TRBV6-2 or TRBV6-3 and TRBJ2-1; no definite D call. Trimming stripped 6 bases from V and 11 bases from J, with 11 bases between. This CDR3 has 11 residues. CDR1 and CDR2 (germline): MNHEY, SVGEGT. CDR3 in amino acids: CASSPNFQQFF. The CDR3 coding sequence is TGTGCCAGCAGCCCTAACTTCCAGCAGTTCTTC.

The chain has TRBV6-4 and TRBJ2-2; TRBD2 agrees at 10 bases. V lost 4 bases to trimming and J lost 6 bases; unmatched junction nucleotides: 8. The V gene's germline CDR1 is MRHNA and CDR2 SNTAGT. This CDR3 is built from 16 residues. The CDR3 coding sequence is TGTGCCAGCAGTGGGACTAGCGGCAGCGGGCCCGGGGAGCTGTTTTTT. This translates into CASSGTSGSGPGELFF.

V gene TRBV6-5 combines with J gene TRBJ1-1; D remains ambiguous. The CDR3 loop spans 13 amino acids. V lost 10 bases, J lost 0 bases, and 12 bases lay in between. Per the germline V gene, CDR1 is MNHEY and CDR2 is SVGAGI. The CDR3 region is CAIQRRMNTEAFF. CDR3 coding DNA: TGTGCCATACAAAGGAGAATGAACACTGAAGCTTTCTTT.

The gene calls are TRBV6-5 and TRBJ2-7, with a possible D match to TRBD1 (6 bases). This CDR3 spans 14 amino acids. Looked up from germline, CDR1 is MNHEY and CDR2 is SVGAGI. The ends were cut back, 6 bases at V and 2 bases at J, with 14 bases in the middle. The CDR3 DNA sequence: TGTGCCAGCAGGAGCCGGACAGCCGCCTACGAGCAGTACTTC. Translation: CASRSRTAAYEQYF.

The chain employs TRBV7-8 and TRBJ2-2; D is unresolved. Germline V gene data show CDR1 as SGHVS and CDR2 as FQNEAQ. The CDR3 has 13 residues. The V end was cut by 5 bases, the J end by 6 bases, with 10 bases between. The DNA of the CDR3 is TGTGCCAGCAGCCCCACGGTCGCCGGGGAGCTGTTTTTT. The encoded protein is CASSPTVAGELFF.

The J gene is TRBJ1-3, the V gene TRBV7-3; 7 positions match TRBD1. Germline assignment: CDR1 SGHTA and CDR2 FQGTGA. This CDR3 is built from 16 residues. Trimming took 5 bases from V and 3 from J; bases not matched to a gene: 10. The CDR3 coding sequence is TGTGCCAGCAGCCCTCTGGGACAGCTAAGTGGAAACACCATATATTTT. Translated: CASSPLGQLSGNTIYF.

Notes on this clone: The junction departs from the called germline gene at one end, perhaps through a read error. The chain is built from TRBV13 and TRBJ2-3; 7 nucleotides agree with TRBD1. The CDR3 covers 16 residues. Germline values: CDR1 PRHDT, CDR2 FYEKMQ (reference sequence). The CDR3 sequence: CASSRRGTELTNTQYF. The CDR3 nucleotides are TGTGCCAGCAGTCGCAGGGGGACAGAGCTCACAAATACGCAGTATTTT.

V is TRBV5-1 and J is TRBJ1-1, with D unresolved. V was cut by 3 bases and J by 1 base, with 4 bases left in between. There are 12 residues in the CDR3. Looked up from germline, CDR1 is SGHRS and CDR2 is YFSETQ. CDR3 residues: CASSSQNTEAFF. The CDR3, as DNA: TGCGCCAGCAGCTCACAGAACACTGAAGCTTTCTTT.

The V call is TRBV21-1, the J call TRBJ1-2; the table's D call of TRBD1 was not tested on the DNA. TRBV21-1 is termed a pseudogene. The CDR3 covers 15 residues. CDR3 DNA sequence: TGTGCCAGCAGCAAAGGGTTCCAGGGGAGCTATGGCTACACCTTC. It yields the protein CASSKGFQGSYGYTF.

This clone was observed a handful of times. V and J are TRBV3-1 (or the pseudogene TRBV3-2) and TRBJ2-7; no clear D. Germline V gene lookup returns CDR1 LGHDT and CDR2 YNNKEL (reference sequence). This CDR3 region has 12 residues. V was clipped by 7 bases and J by 6 bases, with 13 bases between them. Written as DNA, the CDR3 is TGTGCCAGCACCTCACCTGGCCTCGAGCAGTACTTC. Translated, it gives CASTSPGLEQYF.

CDR3 loop: CASSRGSSYEQYF. The CDR3 DNA reads TGTGCCAGCAGTCGTGGGAGCTCCTACGAGCAGTACTTC. The chain combines TRBV28 with TRBJ2-7; D might be TRBD2 (5 bases). The CDR3 runs to 13 residues. Trimming removed 5 bases at V and 0 bases at J, with 8 bases between. CDR1 and CDR2 (germline): MDHEN, SYDVKM.

This clone was seen repeatedly, ten times or more. This chain links TRBV19 with TRBJ2-3, with 13 positions matching TRBD2. Trimming cost V 4 bases and J 5 bases; bases outside gene matches: 15. Germline CDR1 and CDR2: LNHDA and SQIVND (reference sequence). The CDR3 is 19 residues long. The CDR3 loop is CASSNSDIGLAGEIDTQYF. DNA for the CDR3: TGTGCCAGTAGTAATTCCGATATAGGACTAGCGGGAGAGATAGATACGCAGTATTTT.

The chain combines TRBV9 with TRBJ2-3, with D unclear. From germline, CDR1 is SGDLS and CDR2 YYNGEE. With 3 bases removed from V and 2 bases from J, the gap between germline ends came to 4 bases. CDR3 size: 12 residues. The CDR3: CASSASTDTQYF. The CDR3, as DNA: TGTGCCAGCAGCGCCTCCACAGATACGCAGTATTTT.

The rearrangement joins TRBV3-1 (or the pseudogene TRBV3-2) to TRBJ1-1, with TRBD1 as a possible D gene (5 bases). Germline CDR1 and CDR2: LGHDT and YNNKEL (reference sequence). The ends were cut back, 4 bases at V and 7 bases at J, with 10 bases in the middle. This CDR3 contains 12 residues. The CDR3 DNA reads TGTGCCAGCAGCCCACCCCAGGGTGAAGCTTTCTTT. It is translated as CASSPPQGEAFF.

V gene TRBV27 combines with J gene TRBJ2-5; D may be TRBD1 (6 bases). The V and J ends lost 0 bases and 9 bases respectively, with 20 bases between them. The length of the CDR3 is 16 residues. Looked up from germline, CDR1 is MNHEY and CDR2 is SMNVEV (reference sequence). The CDR3 DNA reads as TGTGCCAGCAGTTTATCTTCAGGGGCGGCAGCACTTTCCCAGTACTTC. Its protein is CASSLSSGAAALSQYF.

The rearrangement uses TRBV2 and TRBJ1-5; 7 bases fit TRBD1. Unmatched junction bases numbered 3, after V lost 8 bases and J lost 2 bases. Germline CDR1 SNHLY, CDR2 FYNNEI. This CDR3 has 13 residues. The DNA of the CDR3 is TGTGCCAGCGTCACAGGGGGCAATCAGCCCCAGCATTTT. It is translated as CASVTGGNQPQHF.

The V call is TRBV29-1, the J call TRBJ2-1; D is possibly TRBD2 (6 bases). There are 10 residues in the CDR3. The V and J ends lost 4 bases and 11 bases respectively, with 9 bases between them. CDR1 is SQVTM and CDR2 is ANQGSEA in the germline V gene. CDR3 residues: CSVVRGKQFF. CDR3 DNA sequence: TGCAGCGTTGTGCGGGGTAAGCAGTTCTTC.

In its sample, this clone was seen once. The chain recombines TRBV19 with TRBJ2-1; 8 nucleotides line up with TRBD2. This CDR3 comprises 16 residues. The V segment lost 1 base and the J segment 3 bases; nucleotides outside the gene matches: 5. From germline, CDR1 is LNHDA and CDR2 SQIVND (reference sequence). The CDR3 reads CASSIGGGRVYNEQFF. As DNA, the CDR3 is TGTGCCAGTAGTATAGGCGGGGGGCGCGTCTACAATGAGCAGTTCTTC.

The chain joins TRBV5-1 to TRBJ1-1; maybe TRBD1 (5 bases). The germline V gene encodes CDR1 SGHRS and CDR2 YFSETQ. This CDR3 is 16 amino acids long. The germline V and J ends were trimmed by 0 bases and 0 bases, with 12 bases remaining between them. The CDR3 sequence: CASSLGSGNMNTEAFF. The CDR3 DNA sequence: TGCGCCAGCAGCTTGGGGTCAGGGAACATGAACACTGAAGCTTTCTTT.

The V call is TRBV29-1, the J call TRBJ1-5; the match to TRBD1 covers 7 bases. This CDR3 has 15 residues. Germline lookup yields CDR1 SQVTM and CDR2 ANQGSEA. V gave up 6 bases and J gave up 0 bases; unmatched junction bases: 8. CDR3 DNA: TGCAGCGTCTCCGGGACAGCCTTTAGCAATCAGCCCCAGCATTTT. Translated: CSVSGTAFSNQPQHF.

The gene calls are TRBV5-1 and TRBJ1-5; 9 bases align to TRBD1. This CDR3 is 14 amino acids long. The germline V gene has CDR1 SGHRS and CDR2 YFSETQ. Unmatched junction bases numbered 2, after V lost 7 bases and J lost 0 bases. CDR3 sequence reads: CASRTGDSNQPQHF. The CDR3 nucleotides read TGCGCCAGCCGGACAGGGGATAGCAATCAGCCCCAGCATTTT.

J is TRBJ1-2 and V is TRBV5-4; TRBD1 aligns across 10 bases. The germline V gene encodes CDR1 SGHNT and CDR2 YYREEE (reference sequence). Trimming took 2 bases from V and 7 from J; bases not matched to a gene: 8. This CDR3 is 15 amino acids long. DNA for the CDR3: TGTGCCAGCAGCTTCATGGGACAGGGGCTGGGTGGCTACACCTTC. This sequence encodes CASSFMGQGLGGYTF.

The gene calls are TRBV2 and TRBJ1-2, with 8 bases matching TRBD1. The V gene end was trimmed by 7 bases and the J gene end by 4 bases; junction bases not matched to a gene: 17. Looked up from germline, CDR1 is SNHLY and CDR2 is FYNNEI. The CDR3 has 17 amino acids. The CDR3 DNA reads TGTGCCAGCACCAAAAATAGCGGTACAGGGGGGATCTATGGCTACACCTTC. Translated, it gives CASTKNSGTGGIYGYTF.

V is TRBV19 and J is TRBJ1-6; TRBD1 might be the D (5 bases). Germline lookup yields CDR1 LNHDA and CDR2 SQIVND (reference sequence). The ends were cut back, 3 bases at V and 10 bases at J, with 22 bases in the middle. The CDR3 extends over 17 amino acids. The CDR3 sequence: CASSIPTAQLRWSPLHF. The CDR3 nucleotides are TGTGCCAGTAGTATCCCGACAGCCCAACTCCGGTGGTCACCCCTCCACTTT. Drawing the rest from reference TRBV19 and TRBJ1-6, the complete variable domain is DGGITQSPKYLFRKEGQNVTLSCEQNLNHDAMYWYRQDPGQGLRLIYYSQIVNDFQKGDIAEGYSVSREKKESFPLTVTSAQKNPTAFYLCASSIPTAQLRWSPLHFGNGTRLTVT.

The CDR3 sequence: CAWTSGGETYTF. The CDR3 DNA is TGTGCCTGGACCTCCGGGGGGGAAACCTACACCTTC. V and J are TRBV30 and TRBJ1-2; possible D gene TRBD1, 5 bases. The CDR3 is 12 amino acids. Germline V gene sequence: CDR1 GTSNPN, CDR2 SVGIG (reference sequence). Trimming took 4 bases from V and 10 from J, leaving 16 bases between them.

The rearrangement links TRBV15 to TRBJ2-7; possible D gene TRBD1, 6 bases. Germline V CDR1 and CDR2: LNHNV, YYDKDF (reference sequence). Trimming took off 0 bases at V and 10 bases at J, with 19 bases between the two ends. The CDR3 is 15 residues long. The CDR3 region is CATSRESGDTMSQYF. CDR3 DNA sequence: TGTGCCACCAGCAGAGAATCAGGGGACACGATGTCTCAGTACTTC.

Here the CDR3 reads CASSPVEFGNTEAFF. The CDR3 region has the DNA TGCGCCAGCAGCCCTGTAGAGTTTGGGAACACTGAAGCTTTCTTT. The V call is TRBV5-1, the J call TRBJ1-1; D unclear. This CDR3 contains 15 residues. CDR1 SGHRS and CDR2 YFSETQ come from the germline V gene. Trimming removed 4 bases from V and 1 base from J, with 14 bases in between.

This chain joins TRBV6-1 and TRBJ1-5, with a possible D match to TRBD1 (5 bases). The V gene lost 1 base and the J gene lost 6 bases, with 13 bases spanning the gap. Germline loops: CDR1 MNHNS, CDR2 SASEGT. The CDR3 runs to 15 residues. CDR3 loop: CASSEGTTPLQPQHF. The DNA for the CDR3 is TGTGCCAGCAGTGAAGGGACAACCCCTCTTCAGCCCCAGCATTTT.

In this sample, this clone turned up a few times. The chain combines TRBV20-1 with TRBJ1-2; the D is unclear. CDR1 is DFQATT and CDR2 is SNEGSKA in the germline V gene (reference sequence). V lost 0 bases and J lost 12, with 11 bases in between. The CDR3 is made up of 11 amino acids. CDR3 nucleotides: TGCAGTGCTAGAGATGGAGGTTCTCACACCTTC. Protein product: CSARDGGSHTF.